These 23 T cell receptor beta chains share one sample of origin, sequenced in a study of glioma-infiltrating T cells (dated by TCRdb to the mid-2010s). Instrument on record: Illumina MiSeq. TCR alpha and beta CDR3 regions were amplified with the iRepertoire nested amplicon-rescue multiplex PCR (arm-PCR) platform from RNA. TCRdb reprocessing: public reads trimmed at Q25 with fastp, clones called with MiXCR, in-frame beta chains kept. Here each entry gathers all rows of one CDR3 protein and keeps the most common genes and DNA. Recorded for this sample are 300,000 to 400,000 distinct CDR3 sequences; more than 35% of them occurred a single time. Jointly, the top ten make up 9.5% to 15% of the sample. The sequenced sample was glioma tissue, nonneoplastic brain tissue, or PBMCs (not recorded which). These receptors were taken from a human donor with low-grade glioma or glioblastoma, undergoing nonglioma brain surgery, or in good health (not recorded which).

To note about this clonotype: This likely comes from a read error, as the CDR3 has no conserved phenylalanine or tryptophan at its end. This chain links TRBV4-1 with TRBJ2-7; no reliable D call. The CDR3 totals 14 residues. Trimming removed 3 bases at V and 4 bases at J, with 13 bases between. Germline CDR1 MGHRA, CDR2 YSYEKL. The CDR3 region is CASSQLSQQYEQYI. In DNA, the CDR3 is TGCGCCAGCAGCCAGCTCAGCCAGCAGTACGAGCAGTACATC.

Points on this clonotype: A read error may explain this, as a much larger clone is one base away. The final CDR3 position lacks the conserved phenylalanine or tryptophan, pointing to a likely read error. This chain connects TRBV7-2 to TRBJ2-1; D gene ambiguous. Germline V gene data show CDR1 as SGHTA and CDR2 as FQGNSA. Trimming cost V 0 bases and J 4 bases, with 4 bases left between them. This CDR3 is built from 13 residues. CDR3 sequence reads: CASSLALYNEQFL. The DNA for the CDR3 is TGTGCCAGCAGCTTAGCTCTTTACAATGAGCAGTTCCTC.

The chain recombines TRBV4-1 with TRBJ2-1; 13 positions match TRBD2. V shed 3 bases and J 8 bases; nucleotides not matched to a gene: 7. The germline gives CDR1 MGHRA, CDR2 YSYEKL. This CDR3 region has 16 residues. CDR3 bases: TGCGCCAGCAGCCAGCCGACTAGCGGGAGGAGCTATGAGCAGTTCTTC. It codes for CASSQPTSGRSYEQFF.

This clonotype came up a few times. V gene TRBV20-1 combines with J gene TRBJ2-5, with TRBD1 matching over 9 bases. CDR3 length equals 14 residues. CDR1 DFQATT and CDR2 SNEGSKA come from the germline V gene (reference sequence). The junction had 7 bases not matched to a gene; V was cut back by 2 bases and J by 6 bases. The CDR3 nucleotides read TGCAGTGCTAGATACAGGGGGCTAGCAAAGACCCAGTACTTC. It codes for CSARYRGLAKTQYF.

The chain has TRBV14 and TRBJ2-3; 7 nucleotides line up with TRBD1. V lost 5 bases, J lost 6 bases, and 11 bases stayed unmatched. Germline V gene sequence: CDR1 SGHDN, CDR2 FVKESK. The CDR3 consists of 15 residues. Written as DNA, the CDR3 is TGTGCCAGCAGCGAGACAGGGAAGGGAGACGATACGCAGTATTTT. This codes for CASSETGKGDDTQYF.

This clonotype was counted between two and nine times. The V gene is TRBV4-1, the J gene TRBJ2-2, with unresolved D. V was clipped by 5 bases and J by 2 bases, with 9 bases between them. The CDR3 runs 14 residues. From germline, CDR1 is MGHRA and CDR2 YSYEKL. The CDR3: CASSFGPNTGELFF. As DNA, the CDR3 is TGCGCCAGCAGCTTTGGGCCAAACACCGGGGAGCTGTTTTTT.

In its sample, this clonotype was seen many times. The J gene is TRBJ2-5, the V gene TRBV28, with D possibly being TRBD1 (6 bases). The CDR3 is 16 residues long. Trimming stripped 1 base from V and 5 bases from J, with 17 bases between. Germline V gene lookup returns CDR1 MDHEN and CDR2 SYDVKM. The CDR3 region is CASSLFGNRDAETQYF. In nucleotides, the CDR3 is TGTGCCAGCAGTTTATTTGGAAACAGGGATGCGGAGACCCAGTACTTC.

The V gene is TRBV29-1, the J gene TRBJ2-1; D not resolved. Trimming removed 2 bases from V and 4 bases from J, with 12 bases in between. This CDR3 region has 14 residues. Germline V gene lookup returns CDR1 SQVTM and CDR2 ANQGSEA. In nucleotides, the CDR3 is TGCAGCGTTGAATGGTCTAAAATATACAATGAGCAGTTCTTC. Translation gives CSVEWSKIYNEQFF.

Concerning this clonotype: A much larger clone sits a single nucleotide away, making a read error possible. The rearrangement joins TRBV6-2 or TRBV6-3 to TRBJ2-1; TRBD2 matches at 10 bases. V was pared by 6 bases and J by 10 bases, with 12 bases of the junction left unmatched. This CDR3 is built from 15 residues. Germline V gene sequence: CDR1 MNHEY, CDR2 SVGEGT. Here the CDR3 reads CASRSPAGGLYEQFF. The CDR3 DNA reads TGTGCCAGCAGATCCCCAGCGGGAGGGCTATACGAGCAGTTCTTC.

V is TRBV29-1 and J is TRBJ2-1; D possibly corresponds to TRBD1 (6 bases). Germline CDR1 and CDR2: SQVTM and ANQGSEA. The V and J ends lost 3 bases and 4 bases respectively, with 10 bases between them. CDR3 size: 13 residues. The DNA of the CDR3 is TGCAGCGTTGATGAGCAGGGGTACAATGAGCAGTTCTTC. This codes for CSVDEQGYNEQFF.

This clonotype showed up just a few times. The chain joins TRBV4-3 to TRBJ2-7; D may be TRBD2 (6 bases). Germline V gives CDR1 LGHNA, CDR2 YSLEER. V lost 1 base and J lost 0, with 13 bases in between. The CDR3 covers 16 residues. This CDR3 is CASSQVMAGSSYEQYF. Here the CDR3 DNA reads TGCGCCAGCAGCCAAGTCATGGCGGGGAGCTCCTACGAGCAGTACTTC.

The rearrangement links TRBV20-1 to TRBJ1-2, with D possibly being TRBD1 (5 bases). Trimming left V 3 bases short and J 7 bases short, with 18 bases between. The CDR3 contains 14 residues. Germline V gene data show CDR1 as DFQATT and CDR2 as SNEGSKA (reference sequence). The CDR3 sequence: CSASVPGTGCGYTF. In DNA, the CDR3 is TGCAGTGCTAGTGTTCCTGGGACGGGCTGTGGCTACACCTTC.

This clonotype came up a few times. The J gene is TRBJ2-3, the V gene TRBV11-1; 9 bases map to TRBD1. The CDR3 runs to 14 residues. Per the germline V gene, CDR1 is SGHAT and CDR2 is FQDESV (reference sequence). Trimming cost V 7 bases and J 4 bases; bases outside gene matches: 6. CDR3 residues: CASNRDRESDTQYF. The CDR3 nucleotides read TGTGCCAGCAACCGGGACAGGGAATCAGATACGCAGTATTTT.

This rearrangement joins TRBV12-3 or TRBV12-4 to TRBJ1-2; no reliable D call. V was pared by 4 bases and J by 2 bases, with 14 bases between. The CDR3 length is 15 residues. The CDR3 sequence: CASSYRQVSNYGYTF. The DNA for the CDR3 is TGTGCCAGCAGTTACCGACAAGTTTCCAACTATGGCTACACCTTC.

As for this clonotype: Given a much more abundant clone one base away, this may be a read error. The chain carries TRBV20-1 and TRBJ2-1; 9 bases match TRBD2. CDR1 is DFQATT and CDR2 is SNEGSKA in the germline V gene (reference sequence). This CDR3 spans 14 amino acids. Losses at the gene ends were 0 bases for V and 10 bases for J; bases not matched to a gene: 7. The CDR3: CSAREPSGVYEQFF. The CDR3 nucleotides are TGCAGTGCTAGAGAACCTAGCGGGGTTTACGAGCAGTTCTTC.

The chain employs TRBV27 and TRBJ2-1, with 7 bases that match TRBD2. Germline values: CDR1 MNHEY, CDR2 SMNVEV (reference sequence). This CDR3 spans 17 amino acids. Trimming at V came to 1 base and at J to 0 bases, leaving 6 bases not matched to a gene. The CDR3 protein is CASSLFASGSSYNEQFF. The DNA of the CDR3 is TGTGCCAGCAGTTTATTTGCTAGCGGAAGCTCCTACAATGAGCAGTTCTTC.

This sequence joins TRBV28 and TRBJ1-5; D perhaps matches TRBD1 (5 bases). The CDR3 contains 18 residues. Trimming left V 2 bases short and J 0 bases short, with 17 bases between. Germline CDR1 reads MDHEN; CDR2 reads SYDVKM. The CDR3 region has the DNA TGTGCCAGCAGTTTAATTAAGGCAGGGTCATATAGCAATCAGCCCCAGCATTTT. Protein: CASSLIKAGSYSNQPQHF.

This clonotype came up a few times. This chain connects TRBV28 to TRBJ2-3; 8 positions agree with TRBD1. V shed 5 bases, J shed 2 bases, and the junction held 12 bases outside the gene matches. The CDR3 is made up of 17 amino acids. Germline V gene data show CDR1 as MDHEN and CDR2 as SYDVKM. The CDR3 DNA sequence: TGTGCCAGCAGTAATGCTGGCGGGACAGGCTTCACAGATACGCAGTATTTT. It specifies CASSNAGGTGFTDTQYF. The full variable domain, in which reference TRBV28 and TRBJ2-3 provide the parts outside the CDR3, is DVKVTQSSRYLVKRTGEKVFLECVQDMDHENMFWYRQDPGLGLRLIYFSYDVKMKEKGDIPEGYSVSREKKERFSLILESASTNQTSMYLCASSNAGGTGFTDTQYFGPGTRLTVL.

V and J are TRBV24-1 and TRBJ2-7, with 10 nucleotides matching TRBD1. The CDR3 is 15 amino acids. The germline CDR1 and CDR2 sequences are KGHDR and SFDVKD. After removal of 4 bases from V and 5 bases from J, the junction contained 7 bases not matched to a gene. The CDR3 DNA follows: TGTGCCACCAGTGACGGTACCGGGACAGGGGACGAGCAGTACTTC. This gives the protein CATSDGTGTGDEQYF.

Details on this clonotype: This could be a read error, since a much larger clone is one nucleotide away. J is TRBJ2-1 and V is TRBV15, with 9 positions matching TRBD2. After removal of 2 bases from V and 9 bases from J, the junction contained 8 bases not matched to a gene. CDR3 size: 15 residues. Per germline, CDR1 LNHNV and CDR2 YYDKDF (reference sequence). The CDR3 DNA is TGTGCCACCAGCAGACTAGCGGGATGGCCGAGTGAGCAGTTCTTC. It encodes CATSRLAGWPSEQFF.

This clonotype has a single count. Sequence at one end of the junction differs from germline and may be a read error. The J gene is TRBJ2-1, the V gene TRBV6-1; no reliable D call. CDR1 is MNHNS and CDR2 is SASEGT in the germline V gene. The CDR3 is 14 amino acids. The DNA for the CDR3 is TGTGCCAGCCGTCAAAGGAGCTACTACAATGAGCAGTCCTTC. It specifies CASRQRSYYNEQSF.

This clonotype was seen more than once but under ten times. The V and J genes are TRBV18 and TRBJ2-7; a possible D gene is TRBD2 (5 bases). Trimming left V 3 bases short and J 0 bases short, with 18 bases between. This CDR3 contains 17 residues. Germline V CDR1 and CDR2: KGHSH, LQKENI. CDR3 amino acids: CASSPPTSGISSYEQYF. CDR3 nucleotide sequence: TGTGCCAGCTCACCGCCGACCTCGGGAATAAGCTCCTACGAGCAGTACTTC.

The CDR3 loop is CASSLNSITGELFF. The CDR3 bases are TGTGCCAGCAGTTTAAATTCGATCACTGGGGAGCTGTTTTTT. The chain combines TRBV28 with TRBJ2-2; D remains ambiguous. V dropped 2 bases and J dropped 8 bases, with 12 bases sitting between them. This CDR3 region has 14 residues. CDR1 and CDR2 from the germline V gene are MDHEN and SYDVKM.